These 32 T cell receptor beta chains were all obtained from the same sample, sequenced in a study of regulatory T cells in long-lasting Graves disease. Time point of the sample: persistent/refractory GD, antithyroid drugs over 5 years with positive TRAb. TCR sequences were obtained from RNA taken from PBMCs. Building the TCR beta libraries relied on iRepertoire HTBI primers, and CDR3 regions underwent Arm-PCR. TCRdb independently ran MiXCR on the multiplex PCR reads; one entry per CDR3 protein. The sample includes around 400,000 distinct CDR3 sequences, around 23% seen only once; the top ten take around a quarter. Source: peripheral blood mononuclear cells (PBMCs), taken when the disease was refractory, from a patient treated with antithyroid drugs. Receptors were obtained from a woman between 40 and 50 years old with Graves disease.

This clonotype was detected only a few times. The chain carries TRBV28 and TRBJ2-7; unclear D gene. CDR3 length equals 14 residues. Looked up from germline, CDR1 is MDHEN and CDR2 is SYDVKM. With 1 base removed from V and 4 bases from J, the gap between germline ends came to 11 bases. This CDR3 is CASSLSPLAYEQYF. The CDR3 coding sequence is TGTGCCAGCAGTTTATCCCCTCTGGCTTACGAGCAGTACTTC.

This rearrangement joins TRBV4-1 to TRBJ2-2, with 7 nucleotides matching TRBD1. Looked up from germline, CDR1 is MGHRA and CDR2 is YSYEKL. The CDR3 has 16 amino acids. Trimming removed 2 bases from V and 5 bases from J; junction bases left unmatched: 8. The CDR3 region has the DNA TGCGCCAGCAGCCAAAGTGCCAACAGGGGAACCGGGGAGCTGTTTTTT. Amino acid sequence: CASSQSANRGTGELFF.

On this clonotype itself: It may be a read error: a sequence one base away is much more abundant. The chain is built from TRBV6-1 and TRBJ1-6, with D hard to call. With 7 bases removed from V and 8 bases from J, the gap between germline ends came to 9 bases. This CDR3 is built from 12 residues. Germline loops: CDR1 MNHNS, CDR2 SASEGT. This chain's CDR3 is CASMAGDSPLHF. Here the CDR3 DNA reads TGTGCCAGCATGGCGGGAGATTCACCCCTCCACTTT.

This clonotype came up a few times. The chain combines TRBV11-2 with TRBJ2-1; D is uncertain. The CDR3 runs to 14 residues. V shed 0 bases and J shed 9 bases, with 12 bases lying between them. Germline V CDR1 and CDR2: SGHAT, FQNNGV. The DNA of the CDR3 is TGTGCCAGCAGCTTAGATTATGGTAGCACTGAGCAGTTCTTC. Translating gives CASSLDYGSTEQFF.

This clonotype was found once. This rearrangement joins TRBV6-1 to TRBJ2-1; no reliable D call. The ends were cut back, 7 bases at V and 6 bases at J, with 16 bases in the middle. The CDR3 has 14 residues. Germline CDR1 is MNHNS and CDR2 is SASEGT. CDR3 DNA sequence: TGTGCCAGCACCCATGGGTTTATTGGCAATGAGCAGTTCTTC. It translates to CASTHGFIGNEQFF.

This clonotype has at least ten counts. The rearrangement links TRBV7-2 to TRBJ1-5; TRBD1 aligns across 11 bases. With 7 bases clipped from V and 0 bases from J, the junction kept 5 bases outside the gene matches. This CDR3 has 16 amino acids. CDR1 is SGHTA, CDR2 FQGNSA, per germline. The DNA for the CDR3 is TGTGCCAGCACCGGGACAGGGGGGCATAGCAATCAGCCCCAGCATTTT. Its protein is CASTGTGGHSNQPQHF.

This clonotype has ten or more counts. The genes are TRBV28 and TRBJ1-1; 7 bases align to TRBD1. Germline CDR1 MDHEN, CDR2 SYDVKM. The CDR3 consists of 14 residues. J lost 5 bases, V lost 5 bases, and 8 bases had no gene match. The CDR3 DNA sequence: TGTGCCAGCAGTATAGACCAGGGGGAGACTGAAGCTTTCTTT. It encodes CASSIDQGETEAFF.

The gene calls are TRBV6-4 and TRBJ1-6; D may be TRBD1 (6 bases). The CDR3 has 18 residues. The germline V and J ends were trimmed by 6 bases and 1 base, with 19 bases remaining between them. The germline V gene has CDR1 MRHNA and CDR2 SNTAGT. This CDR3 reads CASRPRGGGGSYNSPLHF. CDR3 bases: TGTGCCAGCAGACCAAGGGGGGGGGGGGGATCCTATAATTCACCCCTCCACTTT.

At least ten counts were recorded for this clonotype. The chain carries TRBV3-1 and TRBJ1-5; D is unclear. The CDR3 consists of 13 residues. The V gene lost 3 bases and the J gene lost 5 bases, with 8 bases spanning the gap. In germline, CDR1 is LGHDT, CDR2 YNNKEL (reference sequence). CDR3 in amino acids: CASSHGEYQPQHF. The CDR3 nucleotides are TGTGCCAGCAGCCATGGCGAGTATCAGCCCCAGCATTTT. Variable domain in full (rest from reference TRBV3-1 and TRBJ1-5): DTAVSQTPKYLVTQMGNDKSIKCEQNLGHDTMYWYKQDSKKFLKIMFSYNNKELIINETVPNRFSPKSPDKAHLNLHINSLELGDSAVYFCASSHGEYQPQHFGDGTRLSIL.

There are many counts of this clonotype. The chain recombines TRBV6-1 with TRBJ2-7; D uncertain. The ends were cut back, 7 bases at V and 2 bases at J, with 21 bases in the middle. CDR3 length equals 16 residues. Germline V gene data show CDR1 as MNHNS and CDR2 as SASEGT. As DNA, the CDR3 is TGTGCCAGCACTTCTATCCTAAGGGCCAGTACCTACGAGCAGTACTTC. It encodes CASTSILRASTYEQYF.

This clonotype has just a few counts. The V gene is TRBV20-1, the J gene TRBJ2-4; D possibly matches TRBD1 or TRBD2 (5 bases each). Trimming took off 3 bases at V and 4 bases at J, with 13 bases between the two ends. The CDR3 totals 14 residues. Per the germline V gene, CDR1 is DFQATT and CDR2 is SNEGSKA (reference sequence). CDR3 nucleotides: TGCAGTGCTAGCCCCCGGGGACCGAAAAACATTCAGTACTTC. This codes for CSASPRGPKNIQYF.

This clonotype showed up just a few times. In DNA, the CDR3 is TGTGCCACCAGCAGAGAATCTAGCGGGAGATCCGAGCAGTACTTC. This codes for CATSRESSGRSEQYF. The rearrangement uses TRBV15 and TRBJ2-7; 10 bases agree with TRBD2. The CDR3 is 15 residues long. Trimming at V came to 0 bases and at J to 6 bases, leaving 5 bases not matched to a gene. Germline assignment: CDR1 LNHNV and CDR2 YYDKDF (reference sequence). Variable domain in full (rest from reference TRBV15 and TRBJ2-7): DAMVIQNPRYQVTQFGKPVTLSCSQTLNHNVMYWYQQKSSQAPKLLFHYYDKDFNNEADTPDNFQSRRPNTSFCFLDIRSPGLGDTAMYLCATSRESSGRSEQYFGPGTRLTVT.

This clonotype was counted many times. CDR3 nucleotide sequence: TGCAGCCATCGACGCGACCCCCAAGAGACCCAGTACTTC. Translating it yields CSHRRDPQETQYF. The chain couples TRBV29-1 to TRBJ2-5, with D hard to call. The CDR3 length is 13 residues. Trimming pared 8 bases from V and 1 base from J, leaving 14 bases between. CDR1 and CDR2 (germline): SQVTM, ANQGSEA. Drawing the rest from reference TRBV29-1 and TRBJ2-5, the complete variable domain is SAVISQKPSRDICQRGTSLTIQCQVDSQVTMMFWYRQQPGQSLTLIATANQGSEATYESGFVIDKFPISRPNLTFSTLTVSNMSPEDSSIYLCSHRRDPQETQYFGPGTRLLVL.

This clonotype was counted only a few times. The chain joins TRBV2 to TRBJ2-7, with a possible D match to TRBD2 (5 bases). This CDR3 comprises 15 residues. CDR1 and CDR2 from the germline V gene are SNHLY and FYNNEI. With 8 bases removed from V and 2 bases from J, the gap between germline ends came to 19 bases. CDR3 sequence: CASRLGLLLTYEQYF. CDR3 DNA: TGTGCCAGCCGGCTTGGACTTCTTCTAACCTACGAGCAGTACTTC.

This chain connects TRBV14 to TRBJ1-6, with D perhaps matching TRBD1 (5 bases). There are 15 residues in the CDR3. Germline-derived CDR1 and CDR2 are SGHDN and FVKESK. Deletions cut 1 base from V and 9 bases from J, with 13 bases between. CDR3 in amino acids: CASSQVQGGGSPLHF. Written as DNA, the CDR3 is TGTGCCAGCAGCCAAGTCCAGGGTGGGGGTTCACCCCTCCACTTT.

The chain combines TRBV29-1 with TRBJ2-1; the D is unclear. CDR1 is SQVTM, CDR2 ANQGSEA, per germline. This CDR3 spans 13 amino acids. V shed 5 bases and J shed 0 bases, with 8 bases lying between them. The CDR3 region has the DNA TGCAGCGTTTATGCGAGCTCCTACAATGAGCAGTTCTTC. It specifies CSVYASSYNEQFF.

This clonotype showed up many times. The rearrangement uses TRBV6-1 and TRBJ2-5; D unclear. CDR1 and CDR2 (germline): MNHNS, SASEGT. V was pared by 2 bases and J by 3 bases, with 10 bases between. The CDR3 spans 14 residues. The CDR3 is CASSETLRKETQYF. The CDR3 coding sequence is TGTGCCAGCAGTGAAACATTGAGGAAAGAGACCCAGTACTTC.

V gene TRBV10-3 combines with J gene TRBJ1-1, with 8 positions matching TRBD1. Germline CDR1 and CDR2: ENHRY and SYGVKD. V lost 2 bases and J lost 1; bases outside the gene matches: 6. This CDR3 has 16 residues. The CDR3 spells CAISEPRDRWNTEAFF. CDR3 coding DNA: TGTGCCATCAGTGAGCCGAGGGACAGGTGGAACACTGAAGCTTTCTTT.

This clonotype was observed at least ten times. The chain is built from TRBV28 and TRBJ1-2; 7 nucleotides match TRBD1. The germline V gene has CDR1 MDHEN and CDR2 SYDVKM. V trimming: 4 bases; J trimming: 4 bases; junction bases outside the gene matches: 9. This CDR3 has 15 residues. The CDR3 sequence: CASSSPGQITYGYTF. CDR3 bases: TGTGCCAGCAGTTCCCCGGGACAGATAACCTATGGCTACACCTTC.

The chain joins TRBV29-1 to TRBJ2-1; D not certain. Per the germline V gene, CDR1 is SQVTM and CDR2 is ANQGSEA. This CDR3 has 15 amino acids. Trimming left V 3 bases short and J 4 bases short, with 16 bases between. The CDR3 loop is CSVDGIHKPYNEQFF. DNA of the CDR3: TGCAGCGTTGATGGGATCCATAAACCTTACAATGAGCAGTTCTTC.

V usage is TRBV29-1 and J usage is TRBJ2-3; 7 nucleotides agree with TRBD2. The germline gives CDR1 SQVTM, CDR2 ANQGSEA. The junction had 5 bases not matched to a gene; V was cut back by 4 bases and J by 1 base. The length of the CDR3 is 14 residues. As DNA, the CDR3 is TGCAGCGTTGGGTCTAGCGGACGCACAGATACGCAGTATTTT. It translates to CSVGSSGRTDTQYF.

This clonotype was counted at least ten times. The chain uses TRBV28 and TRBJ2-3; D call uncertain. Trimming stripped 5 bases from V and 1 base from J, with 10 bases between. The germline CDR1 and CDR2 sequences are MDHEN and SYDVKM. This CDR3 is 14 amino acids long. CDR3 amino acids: CASSLSGGTDTQYF. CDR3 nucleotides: TGTGCCAGCAGTCTTAGTGGTGGCACAGATACGCAGTATTTT.

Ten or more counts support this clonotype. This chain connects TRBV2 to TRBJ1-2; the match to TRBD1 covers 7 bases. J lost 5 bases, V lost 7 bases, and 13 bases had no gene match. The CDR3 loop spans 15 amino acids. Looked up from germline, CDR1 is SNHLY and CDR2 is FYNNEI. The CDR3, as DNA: TGTGCCAGCACCATCAACAGGGGATTGTTGTATGGCTACACCTTC. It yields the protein CASTINRGLLYGYTF.

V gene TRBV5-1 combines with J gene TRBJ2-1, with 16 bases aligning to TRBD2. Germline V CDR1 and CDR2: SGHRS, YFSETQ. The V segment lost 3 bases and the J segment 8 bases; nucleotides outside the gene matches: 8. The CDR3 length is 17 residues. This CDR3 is CASSYGTSGRATYEQFF. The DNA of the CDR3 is TGCGCCAGCAGCTATGGGACTAGCGGGAGGGCCACATATGAGCAGTTCTTC.

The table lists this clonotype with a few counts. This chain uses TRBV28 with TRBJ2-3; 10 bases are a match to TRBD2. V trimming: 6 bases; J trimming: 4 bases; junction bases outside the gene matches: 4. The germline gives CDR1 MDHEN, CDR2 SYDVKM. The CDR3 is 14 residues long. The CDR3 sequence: CASRSSGRADTQYF. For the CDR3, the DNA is TGTGCCAGCAGGAGCAGCGGGAGGGCAGATACGCAGTATTTT.

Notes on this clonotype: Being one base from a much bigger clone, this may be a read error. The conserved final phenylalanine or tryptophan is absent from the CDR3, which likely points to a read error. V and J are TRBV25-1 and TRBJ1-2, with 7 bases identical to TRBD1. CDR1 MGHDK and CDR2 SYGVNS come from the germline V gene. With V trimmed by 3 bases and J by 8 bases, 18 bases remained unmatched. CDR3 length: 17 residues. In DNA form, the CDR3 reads TGTGCCAGCAGTGACGGACCGGGACAGATAGGGTTGGGCGGCTACACCCTC. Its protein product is CASSDGPGQIGLGGYTL.

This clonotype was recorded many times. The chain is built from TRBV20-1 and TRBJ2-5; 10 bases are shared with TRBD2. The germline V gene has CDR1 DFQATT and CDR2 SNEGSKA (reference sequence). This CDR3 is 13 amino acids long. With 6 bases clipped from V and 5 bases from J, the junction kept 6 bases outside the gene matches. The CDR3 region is CSAEAGGMETQYF. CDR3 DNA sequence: TGCAGTGCAGAAGCGGGAGGGATGGAGACCCAGTACTTC.

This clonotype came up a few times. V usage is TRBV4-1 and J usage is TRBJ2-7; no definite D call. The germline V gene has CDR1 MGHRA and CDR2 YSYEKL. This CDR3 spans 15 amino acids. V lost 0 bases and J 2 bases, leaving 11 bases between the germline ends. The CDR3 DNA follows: TGCGCCAGCAGCCAAGATAAGATACCAACCTACGAGCAGTACTTC. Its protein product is CASSQDKIPTYEQYF.

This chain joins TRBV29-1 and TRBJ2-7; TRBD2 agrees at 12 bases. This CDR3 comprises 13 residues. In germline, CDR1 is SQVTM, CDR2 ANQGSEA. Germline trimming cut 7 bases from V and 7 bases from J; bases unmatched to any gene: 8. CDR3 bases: TGCAGCGCCGTAGGGACTAGCGGGCGGGAGCAGTACTTC. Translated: CSAVGTSGREQYF.

The chain's CDR3 is CASSVAGTDTQYF. Written as DNA, the CDR3 is TGTGCCAGCAGCGTAGCCGGCACAGATACGCAGTATTTT. This rearrangement joins TRBV9 to TRBJ2-3; D gene unclear. The CDR3 has 13 residues. Trimming shortened V by 0 bases and J by 1 base, and 3 bases separated the two germline ends. Per germline, CDR1 SGDLS and CDR2 YYNGEE.

As DNA, the CDR3 is TGTGCCAGTAGTATGCTCCTAACGGGACTAGCATCCTACGAGCAGTACTTC. Amino acids: CASSMLLTGLASYEQYF. The chain couples TRBV19 to TRBJ2-7, with 9 bases fitting TRBD2. This CDR3 comprises 17 residues. The germline V gene encodes CDR1 LNHDA and CDR2 SQIVND (reference sequence). V lost 3 bases to trimming and J lost 1 base; unmatched junction nucleotides: 10.

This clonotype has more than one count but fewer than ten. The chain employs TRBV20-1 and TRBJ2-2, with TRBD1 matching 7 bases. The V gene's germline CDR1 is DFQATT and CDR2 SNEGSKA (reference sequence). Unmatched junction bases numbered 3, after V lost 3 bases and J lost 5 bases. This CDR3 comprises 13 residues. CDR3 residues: CSARSRGTGELFF. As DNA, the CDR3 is TGCAGTGCTAGGTCCAGGGGGACCGGGGAGCTGTTTTTT.